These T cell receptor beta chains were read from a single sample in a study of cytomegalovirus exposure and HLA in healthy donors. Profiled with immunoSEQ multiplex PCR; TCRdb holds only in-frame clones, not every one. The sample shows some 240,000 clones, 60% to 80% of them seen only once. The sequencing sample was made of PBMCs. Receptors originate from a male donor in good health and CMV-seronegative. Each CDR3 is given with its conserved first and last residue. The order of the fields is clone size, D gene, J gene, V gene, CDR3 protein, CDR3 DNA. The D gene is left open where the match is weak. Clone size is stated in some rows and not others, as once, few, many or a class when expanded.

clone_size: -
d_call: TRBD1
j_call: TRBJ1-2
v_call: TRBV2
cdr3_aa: CASRAGAGGLGYTF
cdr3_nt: TGTGCCAGCAGAGCAGGGGCAGGGGGCCTTGGCTACACCTTC

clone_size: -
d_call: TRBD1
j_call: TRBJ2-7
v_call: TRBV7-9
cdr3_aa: CASSSFTGTGAYEQYF
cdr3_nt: TGTGCCAGCAGCTCATTCACCGGGACAGGGGCCTACGAGCAGTACTTC

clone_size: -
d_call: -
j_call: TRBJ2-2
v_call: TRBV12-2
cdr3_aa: CASRLREGDTGELFF
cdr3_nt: TGTGCAAGTCGCTTGAGGGAGGGGGACACCGGGGAGCTGTTTTTT

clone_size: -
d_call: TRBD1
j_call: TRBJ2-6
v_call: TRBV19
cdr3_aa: CASRKTGDSGANVLTF
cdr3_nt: TGTGCCAGTAGAAAGACAGGGGACTCTGGGGCCAACGTCCTGACTTTC

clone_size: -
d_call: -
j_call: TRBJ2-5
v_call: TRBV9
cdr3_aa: CASSVESGQETQYF
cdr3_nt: TGTGCCAGCAGCGTAGAGTCAGGCCAAGAGACCCAGTACTTC

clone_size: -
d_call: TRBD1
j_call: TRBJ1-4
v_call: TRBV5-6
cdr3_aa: CASSVGVTGWTNEKLFF
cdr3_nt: TGTGCCAGCAGCGTGGGGGTGACAGGGTGGACTAATGAAAAACTGTTTTTT

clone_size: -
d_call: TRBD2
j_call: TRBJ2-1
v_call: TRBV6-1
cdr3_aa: CASQAGGSYNEQFF
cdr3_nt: TGTGCCAGCCAAGCGGGAGGCTCCTACAATGAGCAGTTCTTC

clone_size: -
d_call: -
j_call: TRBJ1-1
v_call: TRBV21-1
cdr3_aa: CASSIGVMSTEAFF
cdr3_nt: TGTGCCAGCAGCATTGGAGTCATGAGCACTGAAGCTTTCTTT

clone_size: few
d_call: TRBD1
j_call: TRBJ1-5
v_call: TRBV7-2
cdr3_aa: CASSSGQGVRQPQHF
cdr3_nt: TGTGCCAGCAGTTCTGGACAGGGTGTACGTCAGCCCCAGCATTTT

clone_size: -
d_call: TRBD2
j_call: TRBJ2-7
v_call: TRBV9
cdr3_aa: CASSVAGTRNSEQYF
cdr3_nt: TGTGCCAGCAGCGTGGCCGGGACTAGGAACAGCGAGCAGTACTTC

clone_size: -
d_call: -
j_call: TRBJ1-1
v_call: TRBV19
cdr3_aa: CASSKPQGLTNTEAFF
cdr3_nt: TGTGCCAGTAGTAAACCTCAGGGGCTTACCAACACTGAAGCTTTCTTT

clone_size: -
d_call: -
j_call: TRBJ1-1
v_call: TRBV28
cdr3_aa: CASSLWGHQNTEAFF
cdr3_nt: TGTGCCAGCAGTTTATGGGGACACCAGAACACTGAAGCTTTCTTT

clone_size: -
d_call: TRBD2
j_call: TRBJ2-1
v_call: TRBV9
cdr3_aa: CASSVRAGGRDNEQFF
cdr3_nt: TGTGCCAGCAGCGTACGAGCGGGAGGGCGGGACAATGAGCAGTTCTTC

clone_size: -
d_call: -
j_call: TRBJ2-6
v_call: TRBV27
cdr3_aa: CASRLTVTGANVLTF
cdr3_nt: TGTGCCAGCAGACTTACAGTTACTGGGGCCAACGTCCTGACTTTC

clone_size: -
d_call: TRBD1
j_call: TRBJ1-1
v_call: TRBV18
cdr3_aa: CASSPGQGVSTEAFF
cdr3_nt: TGTGCCAGCTCACCAGGACAGGGCGTTAGCACTGAAGCTTTCTTT

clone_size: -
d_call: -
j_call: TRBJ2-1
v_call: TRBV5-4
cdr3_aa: CASSSLASYNEQFF
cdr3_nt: TGTGCCAGCAGCTCTCTAGCGAGCTACAATGAGCAGTTCTTC

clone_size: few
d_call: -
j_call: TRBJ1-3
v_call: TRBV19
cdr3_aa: CASTPRLLGGNTIYF
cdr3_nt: TGTGCCAGTACGCCCAGGCTGCTTGGGGGAAACACCATATATTTT

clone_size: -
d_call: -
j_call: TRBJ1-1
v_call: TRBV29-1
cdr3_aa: CSVEGPGVNTEAFF
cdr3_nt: TGCAGCGTTGAAGGACCGGGTGTGAACACTGAAGCTTTCTTT

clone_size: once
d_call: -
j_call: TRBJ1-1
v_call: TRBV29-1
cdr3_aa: CSVEWQMNTEAFF
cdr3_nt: TGCAGCGTTGAATGGCAGATGAACACTGAAGCTTTCTTT

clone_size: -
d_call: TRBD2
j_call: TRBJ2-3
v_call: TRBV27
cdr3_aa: CASRTSGRTDTQYF
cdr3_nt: TGTGCCAGCAGGACTAGCGGGCGCACAGATACGCAGTATTTT

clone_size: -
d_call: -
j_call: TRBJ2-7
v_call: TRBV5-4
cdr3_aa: CASSSGLGSAEQYF
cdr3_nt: TGTGCCAGCAGCTCTGGACTGGGTTCGGCCGAGCAGTACTTC

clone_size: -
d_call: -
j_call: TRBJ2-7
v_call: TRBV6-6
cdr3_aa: CASSYGGAGDYEQYF
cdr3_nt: TGTGCCAGCAGTTACGGGGGAGCGGGTGACTACGAGCAGTACTTC